The 10 T cell receptor beta chains below all came from one sample that was sequenced in a study of T cell responses to AZD1222 COVID-19 vaccine. Sequencing used immunoSEQ multiplex PCR; TCRdb keeps in-frame clones, though not all of them. The sample includes some 180,000 clones, approximately 92% seen only once; the top ten take under 1.1%. Sample: peripheral blood, taken 28 days after the second dose of the MenACWY control vaccine. These receptors were taken from an adult who received the MenACWY meningococcal vaccine as a control.

This chain connects TRBV18 to TRBJ1-5, with no clear D. Germline CDR1 and CDR2: KGHSH and LQKENI. The CDR3 totals 14 residues. The V end lost 6 bases, the J end lost 0 bases, and 9 bases lay between the germline ends. The CDR3 loop reads CASSPLISNQPQHF. The DNA of the CDR3 is TGTGCCAGCTCCCCTTTAATTAGCAATCAGCCCCAGCATTTT.

This rearrangement joins TRBV4-2 to TRBJ1-3; D is undetermined. CDR1 LGHNA and CDR2 YNFKEQ come from the germline V gene. Deletions cut 0 bases from V and 1 base from J, with 16 bases between. CDR3 length: 18 residues. CDR3 protein: CASSQDPAGLRSGNTIYF. The CDR3 DNA follows: TGTGCCAGCAGCCAAGACCCAGCGGGTTTGCGATCTGGAAACACCATATATTTT.

The V gene is TRBV4-1, the J gene TRBJ1-2; a weak D match, TRBD1 (6 bases). Per germline, CDR1 MGHRA and CDR2 YSYEKL. The CDR3 extends over 14 amino acids. V was pared by 2 bases and J by 8 bases, with 15 bases between. The CDR3 loop is CASSQITGRGGYTF. CDR3 bases: TGCGCCAGCAGCCAAATTACAGGGAGGGGCGGCTACACCTTC.

The chain combines TRBV19 with TRBJ2-3; D is perhaps TRBD2 (5 bases). Trimming took 5 bases from V and 1 from J, leaving 10 bases between them. CDR3 size: 14 residues. The germline V gene encodes CDR1 LNHDA and CDR2 SQIVND (reference sequence). Written as DNA, the CDR3 is TGTGCCAGTAGTGACGCGGGTGGCACAGATACGCAGTATTTT. It specifies CASSDAGGTDTQYF.

J is TRBJ2-1 and V is TRBV5-4; tentatively, D is TRBD1 or TRBD2 (7 bases each). Trimming left V 0 bases short and J 5 bases short, with 12 bases between. The CDR3 runs 15 residues. In germline, CDR1 is SGHNT, CDR2 YYREEE (reference sequence). CDR3 sequence: CASSLEQGRDNEQFF. In DNA form, the CDR3 reads TGTGCCAGCAGCTTGGAACAGGGGAGGGACAATGAGCAGTTCTTC.

This clone was counted a single time. The CDR3 nucleotides are TGTGCCAGCAGATGGCAGGGGCAAGATACGCAGTATTTT. As protein: CASRWQGQDTQYF. The chain uses TRBV6-5 and TRBJ2-3; possible D gene TRBD1, 6 bases. Germline V CDR1 and CDR2: MNHEY, SVGAGI. With 6 bases removed from V and 5 bases from J, the gap between germline ends came to 12 bases. The CDR3 runs to 13 residues.

This chain connects TRBV7-2 to TRBJ1-5; D remains ambiguous. CDR1 is SGHTA, CDR2 FQGNSA, per germline. The CDR3 has 15 amino acids. The V and J ends lost 5 bases and 4 bases respectively, with 15 bases between them. CDR3 sequence (DNA): TGTGCCAGCAGCCCATCGGGGAGGTGGAATCAGCCCCAGCATTTT. The encoded protein is CASSPSGRWNQPQHF. Supplemented by reference TRBV7-2 and TRBJ1-5, the full variable domain reads GAGVSQSPSNKVTEKGKDVELRCDPISGHTALYWYRQSLGQGLEFLIYFQGNSAPDKSGLPSDRFSAERTGGSVSTLTIQRTQQEDSAVYLCASSPSGRWNQPQHFGDGTRLSIL.

This rearrangement joins TRBV30 to TRBJ1-5; D call uncertain. The germline V and J ends were trimmed by 4 bases and 2 bases, with 12 bases remaining between them. Per germline, CDR1 GTSNPN and CDR2 SVGIG (reference sequence). CDR3 length: 14 amino acids. Here the CDR3 DNA reads TGTGCCTGGACCAGGACTGGGGGCAATCAGCCCCAGCATTTT. Translating it yields CAWTRTGGNQPQHF. The full variable domain, its missing parts supplied by reference TRBV30 and TRBJ1-5, is SQTIHQWPATLVQPVGSPLSLECTVEGTSNPNLYWYRQAAGRGLQLLFYSVGIGQISSEVPQNLSASRPQDRQFILSSKKLLLSDSGFYLCAWTRTGGNQPQHFGDGTRLSIL.

The genes are TRBV5-6 and TRBJ1-6; TRBD1 might be the D (5 bases). V was trimmed by 4 bases and J by 15 bases, leaving 17 bases between them. This CDR3 is 13 amino acids long. Germline V gene lookup returns CDR1 SGHDT and CDR2 YYEEEE. The CDR3: CASSLRQGPLLHF. The CDR3 bases are TGTGCCAGCAGCCTACGTCAGGGACCCCTCCTCCACTTT. Using reference TRBV5-6 and TRBJ1-6 for the parts outside the CDR3, the full variable domain is DAGVTQSPTHLIKTRGQQVTLRCSPKSGHDTVSWYQQALGQGPQFIFQYYEEEERQRGNFPDRFSGHQFPNYSSELNVNALLLGDSALYLCASSLRQGPLLHFGNGTRLTVT.

This chain joins TRBV6-5 and TRBJ1-5; TRBD1 matches at 7 bases. Germline V CDR1 and CDR2: MNHEY, SVGAGI. V was clipped by 6 bases and J by 1 base; unmatched bases: 6. The CDR3 runs to 15 residues. CDR3: CASRKQGYSNQPQHF. The DNA of the CDR3 is TGTGCCAGCAGGAAACAGGGGTACAGCAATCAGCCCCAGCATTTT.